This T cell receptor (beta chain) is from a study of post-analysis software for immune sequencing data. General study results and limits: TRBV5-6, TRBV5-1 and TRBV20-1 belonged to a set of roughly 5 TRBV segments that were more frequent in patients than controls.

This clonotype was found once. The antigen is undetermined. TCR beta cDNA libraries included unique molecular identifiers. TCRdb processed the PCR reads anew with MiXCR; each CDR3 protein has one entry. This sample has 740,000 or so distinct CDR3 sequences, with about 57% found just once. CDR3 length: 15 amino acids. CDR1 is SQVTM and CDR2 is ANQGSEA in the germline V gene. V lost 4 bases, J lost 11 bases, and 16 bases stayed unmatched. The chain combines TRBV29-1 with TRBJ2-5; TRBD2 agrees at 10 bases. Sequenced: blood. This clonotype was obtained from a girl aged 10-17 years with multiple sclerosis. CDR3 amino acids: CSVVQRLAGVREQYF. As DNA, the CDR3 is TGCAGCGTTGTGCAGAGGCTAGCGGGGGTACGGGAGCAGTACTTC.